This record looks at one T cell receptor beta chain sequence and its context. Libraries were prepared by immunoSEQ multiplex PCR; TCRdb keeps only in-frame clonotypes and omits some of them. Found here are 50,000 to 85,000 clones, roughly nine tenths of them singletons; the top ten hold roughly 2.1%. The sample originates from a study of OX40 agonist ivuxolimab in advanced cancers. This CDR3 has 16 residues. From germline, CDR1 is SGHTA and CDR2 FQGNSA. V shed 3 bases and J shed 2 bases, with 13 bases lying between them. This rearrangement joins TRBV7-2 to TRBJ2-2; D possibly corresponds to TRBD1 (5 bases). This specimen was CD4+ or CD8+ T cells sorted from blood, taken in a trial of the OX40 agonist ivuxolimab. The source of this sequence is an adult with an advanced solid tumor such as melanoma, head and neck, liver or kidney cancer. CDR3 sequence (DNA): TGTGCCAGCAGCTTGGGGCCCCTAGGCAACACCGGGGAGCTGTTTTTT. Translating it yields CASSLGPLGNTGELFF.